Listed here are 2 T cell receptor beta chains from one sample, sequenced in a study of CD8 T cells in ankylosing spondylitis (dated by TCRdb to about 2017). The library relied on 5' RACE. These reads were obtained on an Illumina HiSeq 2500. TCRdb trimmed the raw reads at Q25, called clones with MiXCR and kept productive beta chains. Rows are unified per CDR3 protein, each entry keeping the most common DNA and genes. The sample has under 150,000 distinct CDR3 sequences on record, roughly 9% of them singletons. 3.3% of the sample belongs to the ten largest clones. Material for sequencing was blood, either unsorted or a sorted T cell fraction (not recorded which). Receptor source: a male donor with ankylosing spondylitis or in good health (not recorded which).

The chain links TRBV29-1 to TRBJ2-1; the match to TRBD2 covers 11 bases. Germline values: CDR1 SQVTM, CDR2 ANQGSEA. Germline trimming cut 4 bases from V and 12 bases from J; bases unmatched to any gene: 17. CDR3 length equals 16 residues. Written as DNA, the CDR3 is TGCAGCGTTGGATTAGGTAGCGGGAGGGCCGCCTCGGGGCAGTTCTTC. This sequence encodes CSVGLGSGRAASGQFF.

This clonotype was detected many times. The V and J genes are TRBV27 and TRBJ2-7, with 7 positions matching TRBD1. The CDR3 has 12 amino acids. The V and J ends lost 7 bases and 3 bases, in that order; junction bases with no gene match: 3. Germline V gene data show CDR1 as MNHEY and CDR2 as SMNVEV (reference sequence). CDR3: CASTSGGYEQYF. The CDR3 bases are TGTGCCAGCACCTCAGGGGGCTACGAGCAGTACTTC.